This T cell receptor (beta chain) was captured by sequencing in a study of T cell responses to AZD1222 COVID-19 vaccine. Study-wide findings and caveats: As reported, nearly half of all spike-specific TCRs target variant regions that are unmutated. Among vaccine-associated CD4 TCRs, coverage spanned spike, with dominance at 160-218 and 743-854.

With respect to this clone: Its antigen remains unknown.

The germline V gene encodes CDR1 MDHEN and CDR2 SYDVKM. The CDR3 length is 13 residues. The germline V and J ends were trimmed by 7 bases and 2 bases, with 12 bases remaining between them. TCRdb's table, derived via immunoSEQ multiplex PCR, lists solely in-frame clones and lacks some. The data show around 88,000 clones, over 75% seen once. This clonotype was obtained from an adult in good health. The material was peripheral blood, obtained on day 0 of AZD1222 vaccination. The V and J genes are TRBV28 and TRBJ2-7, with a weak D call TRBD1 (6 bases). The CDR3 loop is CASNLRGTYEQYF. CDR3 DNA: TGTGCCAGCAACTTAAGGGGGACCTACGAGCAGTACTTC.